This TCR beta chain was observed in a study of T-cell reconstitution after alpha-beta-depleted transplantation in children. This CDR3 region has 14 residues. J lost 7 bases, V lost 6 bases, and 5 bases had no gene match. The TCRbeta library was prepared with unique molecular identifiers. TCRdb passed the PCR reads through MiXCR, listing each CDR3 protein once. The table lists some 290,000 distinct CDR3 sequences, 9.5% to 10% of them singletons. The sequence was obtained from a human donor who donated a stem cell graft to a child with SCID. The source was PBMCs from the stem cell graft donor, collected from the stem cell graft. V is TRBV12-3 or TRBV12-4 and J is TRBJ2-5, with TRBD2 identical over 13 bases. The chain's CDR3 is CASRGTSGTGTQYF. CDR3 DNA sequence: TGTGCCAGCAGGGGGACTAGCGGGACTGGGACCCAGTACTTC.